The 4 T cell receptor beta chains given below trace back to one sample, sequenced in a study of control samples from healthy donors and cancer patients. Sequencing used immunoSEQ multiplex PCR; TCRdb keeps in-frame clones, though not all of them. Of tens of thousands of clones listed, more than 75% are singletons. Sequenced sample: blood. These receptor sequences come from a man aged 45-65 years in good health.

V and J are TRBV19 and TRBJ1-6; TRBD1 might be the D (6 bases). CDR1 is LNHDA and CDR2 is SQIVND in the germline V gene (reference sequence). Trimming left V 6 bases short and J 9 bases short, with 21 bases between. The CDR3 sequence is 16 residues long. CDR3 sequence: CASSSLTDSWGSPLHF. DNA of the CDR3: TGTGCCAGTAGCTCCCTTACGGACAGTTGGGGTTCACCCCTCCACTTT.

The chain has TRBV12-3 or TRBV12-4 and TRBJ1-1; 10 bases align to TRBD1. V was clipped by 10 bases and J by 6 bases; unmatched bases: 5. CDR3 length equals 12 residues. The DNA of the CDR3 is TGTGCCACCGCGGGACAGGGGTCTGAAGCTTTCTTT. This translates into CATAGQGSEAFF.

This clone was detected only a few times. The chain has TRBV4-1 and TRBJ2-7; 12 bases agree with TRBD2. Looked up from germline, CDR1 is MGHRA and CDR2 is YSYEKL. With V trimmed by 1 base and J by 3 bases, 1 base remained unmatched. The CDR3 runs to 15 residues. The CDR3 DNA reads as TGCGCCAGCAGCCAAGGGACTAGCGGGATCTACGAGCAGTACTTC. It specifies CASSQGTSGIYEQYF.

This sequence joins TRBV6-2 or TRBV6-3 and TRBJ1-2; D call uncertain. V was clipped by 2 bases and J by 7 bases, with 11 bases between them. The CDR3 runs 13 residues. The germline CDR1 and CDR2 sequences are MNHEY and SVGEGT. Here the CDR3 DNA reads TGTGCCAGCAGTTACGTGGGGAGTCGTGGCTACACCTTC. This codes for CASSYVGSRGYTF.